These T cell receptor beta chains were read from a single sample in a study of response to subunit inactivated influenza vaccine. TCRdb reprocessed the RT-PCR reads with MiXCR, giving one entry per CDR3 protein. The sample includes approximately 500,000 distinct CDR3 sequences, around 15% of them seen just once. Material: PBMCs from blood, obtained 11 to 12 days after vaccination. The receptors were gathered from a middle-aged man who received an inactivated influenza vaccine. Each CDR3 is given with its conserved first and last residue. D genes are given only for firm matches. A clone size is listed for some rows: how often the clone was seen (once, few, many), or a class if it is expanded.

size	V	J	D	DNA	CDR3
-	TRBV6-5	TRBJ2-1	-	TGTGCCAGCAGTTACTCGATGGGAATCGTGTTCTTC	CASSYSMGIVFF
-	TRBV4-3	TRBJ2-3	-	TGCGCCAGCAGCCAAGATCCGAGTGACAGCAACACAGATACGCAGTATTTT	CASSQDPSDSNTDTQYF
-	TRBV4-3	TRBJ2-1	-	TGCGCCAGCAGCCAAGATCGGGCCGGGAGTCGCAATGAGCAGTTCTTC	CASSQDRAGSRNEQFF
-	TRBV5-1	TRBJ1-5	TRBD1	TGCGCCAGATGGACAGGGAGGGACAATCAGCCCCAGCATTTT	CARWTGRDNQPQHF
-	TRBV10-2	TRBJ2-7	-	TGCGCCAGCCGGTTAGGACAGCGAGCCTACGAGCAGTACTTC	CASRLGQRAYEQYF
-	TRBV4-1	TRBJ1-1	-	TGCGCCAGCAGCCAAGCAGTGTACACTGAAGCTTTCTTT	CASSQAVYTEAFF
many	TRBV24-1	TRBJ2-5	-	TGTGCCACCAGTGGGCAGGCCAACCAAGAGACCCAGTACTTC	CATSGQANQETQYF
-	TRBV18	TRBJ2-3	-	TGTGCCAGCTCGGCGTATAACAGGGATACGCAGTATTTT	CASSAYNRDTQYF
many	TRBV3-1	TRBJ2-5	-	TGTGCCAGCAGCCAAGGATTGGGACAAGAGACCCAGTACTTC	CASSQGLGQETQYF
-	TRBV7-8	TRBJ2-5	-	TGTGCCAGCAGCCGTCCGGGACTAGAGACCCAGTACTTC	CASSRPGLETQYF
few	TRBV7-9	TRBJ2-3	TRBD1	TGTGCCAGCAGCCACCCGGGACAGGGGAGCACAGATACGCAGTATTTT	CASSHPGQGSTDTQYF
few	TRBV15	TRBJ2-1	-	TGTGCCACCAGCAGAGATTTCAATGAGCAGTTCTTC	CATSRDFNEQFF
-	TRBV7-9	TRBJ2-7	-	TGTGCCAGCAGCCCCAGTGGGGGATTAGGCAGCGAGCAGTACTTC	CASSPSGGLGSEQYF
-	TRBV7-9	TRBJ2-7	-	TGTGCCAGCAGCCAAGACACTGACTTTTACGAGCAGTACTTC	CASSQDTDFYEQYF
-	TRBV7-8	TRBJ2-3	-	TGTGCCAGCAGCTTAGGCCAGCAGGCAGATACGCAGTATTTT	CASSLGQQADTQYF
few	TRBV6-2/TRBV6-3	TRBJ1-2	TRBD1	TGTGCCAGCAGTTATTCGGACAGGGATTACTATGGCTACACCTTC	CASSYSDRDYYGYTF
-	TRBV12-3/TRBV12-4	TRBJ2-1	TRBD2	TGTGCCAGCAGTTTAATTCCTAGCGGGAGGAATGAGCAGTTCTTC	CASSLIPSGRNEQFF
many	TRBV10-3	TRBJ2-5	-	TGTGCCATCAGCCGAGTCTCCAGTAAGATTGAGACCCAGTACTTC	CAISRVSSKIETQYF
many	TRBV6-2/TRBV6-3	TRBJ2-1	-	TGTGCCAGCAGCAACCCACCAGGGGAGCAGTTCTTC	CASSNPPGEQFF
-	TRBV6-5	TRBJ1-1	-	TGTGCCAGCAGTTACTCGTTTACAGGGATGAACACTGAAGCTTTCTTT	CASSYSFTGMNTEAFF
-	TRBV20-1	TRBJ1-2	TRBD1	TGCAGTGCAAGCCCTGGGACAGGGGGCAGAGTAGGTGGCTACACCTTC	CSASPGTGGRVGGYTF
-	TRBV11-1	TRBJ2-1	TRBD1	TGTGCCAGCAGTACAGGACAGGGGGGGTTTTATGAGCAGTTCTTC	CASSTGQGGFYEQFF
-	TRBV15	TRBJ2-3	-	TGTGCCACCAGAATTTCCCCGGACCTCACAGATACGCAGTATTTT	CATRISPDLTDTQYF
many	TRBV7-9	TRBJ2-7	TRBD1	TGTGCCAGCAGCTTGGCGGGACAGGGAGGATACGAGCAGTACTTC	CASSLAGQGGYEQYF
-	TRBV18	TRBJ2-1	-	TGTGCCAGCTCACGGGCTAGCGGGACAGGCAATGAGCAGTTCTTC	CASSRASGTGNEQFF
-	TRBV30	TRBJ1-6	-	TGTGCCTGGAGTGCCGTGTGGGGGGTTAATTCACCCCTCCACTTT	CAWSAVWGVNSPLHF
-	TRBV7-2	TRBJ2-7	TRBD2	TGTGCCAGCAGCTTAGACGCCAGCGGGAGCTCCTACGAGCAGTACTTC	CASSLDASGSSYEQYF
-	TRBV7-8	TRBJ2-3	-	TGTGCCAGCAGCTTACGTCAGGGGGGCGGAGATACGCAGTATTTT	CASSLRQGGGDTQYF
-	TRBV12-3/TRBV12-4	TRBJ1-2	-	TGTGCCAGCAGTTTCGGGGATTTCAACTATGGCTACACCTTC	CASSFGDFNYGYTF
-	TRBV18	TRBJ2-7	-	TGTGCCAGCTCACCACGGCAGATTTACGAGCAGTACTTC	CASSPRQIYEQYF
-	TRBV12-3/TRBV12-4	TRBJ1-5	TRBD1	TGTGCCAGCAGAGCAGACAGGGGGAGCTATCAGCCCCAGCATTTT	CASRADRGSYQPQHF
-	TRBV5-5	TRBJ2-7	-	TGTGCCAGCAGCTTGGCGGGGTACCACGAGCAGTACTTC	CASSLAGYHEQYF
-	TRBV2	TRBJ2-1	-	TGTGCCAGCGCGGGACAGCAATCCTACAATGAGCAGTTCTTC	CASAGQQSYNEQFF
-	TRBV20-1	TRBJ1-1	-	TGCAGTGCGGTCGTCGGGACATCCGCGGCTGAAGCTTTCTTT	CSAVVGTSAAEAFF
-	TRBV7-3	TRBJ2-1	TRBD2	TGTGCCAGCAGCTCAACCGTGGAGAGCGGGAGGACGTCCAATGAGCAGTTCTTC	CASSSTVESGRTSNEQFF
-	TRBV29-1	TRBJ2-1	TRBD2	TGCAGCGTTGATCAACTACTAGCGGGAATGTACAATGAGCAGTTCTTC	CSVDQLLAGMYNEQFF